The table lists the clone carrying this T cell receptor beta chain with a few counts. Its antigen remains unknown. Here immunoSEQ multiplex PCR was the method, and the copy in TCRdb shows in-frame clones only, minus some. This sample has some 15,000 clones, with 55% to 75% found just once. With V trimmed by 4 bases and J by 6 bases, 11 bases remained unmatched. The CDR3 has 16 residues. The germline CDR1 and CDR2 sequences are KGHDR and SFDVKD. The entry originates in a study of vaccination effects on CD4 cells after COVID-19. ViraFEST used viral peptide pools to expand antigen-specific CD4+ T cells before sequencing. Upon completion of around eleven days in culture, CD4+ T cells were isolated. The vaccine given was either BNT162b2 or mRNA-1273, in two doses.

The rearrangement uses TRBV24-1 and TRBJ2-1; TRBD2 aligns across 7 bases. The TCR originated in a human donor who received a COVID-19 vaccine. The input for sequencing was CD4+ T cells from PBMCs cultured with SARS-CoV-2 spike peptides, taken after COVID-19 vaccination. CDR3 residues: CATSDPSGPNGNEQFF. CDR3 coding DNA: TGTGCCACCAGTGACCCTAGCGGACCCAACGGCAATGAGCAGTTCTTC.